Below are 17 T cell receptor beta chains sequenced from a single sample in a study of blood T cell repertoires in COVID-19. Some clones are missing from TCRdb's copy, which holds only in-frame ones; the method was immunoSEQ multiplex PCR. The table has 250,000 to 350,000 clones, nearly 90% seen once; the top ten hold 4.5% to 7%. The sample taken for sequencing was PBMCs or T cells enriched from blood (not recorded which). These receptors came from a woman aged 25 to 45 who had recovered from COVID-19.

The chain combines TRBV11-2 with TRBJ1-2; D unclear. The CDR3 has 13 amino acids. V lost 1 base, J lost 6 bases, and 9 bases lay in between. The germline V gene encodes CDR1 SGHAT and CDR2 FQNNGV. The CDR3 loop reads CASSLGSDDGYTF. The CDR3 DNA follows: TGTGCCAGCAGCTTAGGAAGCGACGATGGCTACACCTTC. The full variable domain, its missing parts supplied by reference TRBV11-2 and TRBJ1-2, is EAGVAQSPRYKIIEKRQSVAFWCNPISGHATLYWYQQILGQGPKLLIQFQNNGVVDDSQLPKDRFSAERLKGVDSTLKIQPAKLEDSAVYLCASSLGSDDGYTFGSGTRLTVV.

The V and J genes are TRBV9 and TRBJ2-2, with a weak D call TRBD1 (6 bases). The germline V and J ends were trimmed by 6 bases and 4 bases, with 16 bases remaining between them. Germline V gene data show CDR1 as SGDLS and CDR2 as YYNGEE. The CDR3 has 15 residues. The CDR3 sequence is CASTSAGAGTGELFF. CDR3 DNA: TGTGCCAGCACGTCAGCAGGGGCGGGCACCGGGGAGCTGTTTTTT. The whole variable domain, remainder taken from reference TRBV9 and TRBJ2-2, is DSGVTQTPKHLITATGQRVTLRCSPRSGDLSVYWYQQSLDQGLQFLIQYYNGEERAKGNILERFSAQQFPDLHSELNLSSLELGDSALYFCASTSAGAGTGELFFGEGSRLTVL.

The CDR3, as DNA: TGTGCCAGCTCACCACCGGAGGGCACCGCCCGAGGCAATGAGCAGTTCTTC. This sequence encodes CASSPPEGTARGNEQFF. This sequence joins TRBV18 and TRBJ2-1; possibly TRBD2 for D (6 bases). Germline CDR1 reads KGHSH; CDR2 reads LQKENI. The CDR3 sequence is 17 residues long. Trimming pared 0 bases from V and 6 bases from J, leaving 18 bases between.

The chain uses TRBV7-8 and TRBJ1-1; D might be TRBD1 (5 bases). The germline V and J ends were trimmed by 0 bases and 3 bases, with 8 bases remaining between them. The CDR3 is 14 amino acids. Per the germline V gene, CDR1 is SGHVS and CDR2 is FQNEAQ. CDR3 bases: TGTGCCAGCAGCTTAGCCGGGGGACACACTGAAGCTTTCTTT. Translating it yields CASSLAGGHTEAFF.

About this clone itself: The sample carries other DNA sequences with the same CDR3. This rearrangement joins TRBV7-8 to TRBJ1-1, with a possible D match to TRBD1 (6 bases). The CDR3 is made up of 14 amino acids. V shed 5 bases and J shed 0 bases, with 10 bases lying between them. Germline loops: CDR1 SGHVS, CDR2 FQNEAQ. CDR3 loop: CASSPGTLNTEAFF. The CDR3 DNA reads TGTGCCAGCAGCCCCGGGACATTGAACACTGAAGCTTTCTTT.

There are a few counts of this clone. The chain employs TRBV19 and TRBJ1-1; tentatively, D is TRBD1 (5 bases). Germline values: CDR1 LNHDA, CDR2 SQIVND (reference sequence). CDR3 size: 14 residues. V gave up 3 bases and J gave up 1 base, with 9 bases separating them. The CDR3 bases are TGTGCCAGTAGTATGGGGGGAAGGAACACTGAAGCTTTCTTT. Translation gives CASSMGGRNTEAFF.

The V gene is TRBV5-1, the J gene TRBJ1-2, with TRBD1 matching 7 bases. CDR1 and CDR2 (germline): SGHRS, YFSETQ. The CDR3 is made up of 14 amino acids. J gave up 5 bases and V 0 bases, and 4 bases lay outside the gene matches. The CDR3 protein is CASSLETGEYGYTF. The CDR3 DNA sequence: TGCGCCAGCAGCTTGGAAACAGGGGAATATGGCTACACCTTC.

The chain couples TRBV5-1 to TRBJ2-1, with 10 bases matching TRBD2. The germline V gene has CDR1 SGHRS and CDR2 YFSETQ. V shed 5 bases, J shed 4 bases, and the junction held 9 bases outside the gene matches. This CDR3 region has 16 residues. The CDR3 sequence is CASRTPGTSAYNEQFF. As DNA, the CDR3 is TGCGCCAGCAGAACTCCCGGGACTAGCGCATACAATGAGCAGTTCTTC. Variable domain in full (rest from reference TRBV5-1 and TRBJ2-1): KAGVTQTPRYLIKTRGQQVTLSCSPISGHRSVSWYQQTPGQGLQFLFEYFSETQRNKGNFPGRFSGRQFSNSRSEMNVSTLELGDSALYLCASRTPGTSAYNEQFFGPGTRLTVL.

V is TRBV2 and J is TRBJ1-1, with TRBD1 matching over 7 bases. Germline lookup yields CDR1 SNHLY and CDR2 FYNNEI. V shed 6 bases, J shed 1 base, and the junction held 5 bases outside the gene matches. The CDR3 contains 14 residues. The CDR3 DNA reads TGTGCCAGCAGGGCCGGGACAGCGAACACTGAAGCTTTCTTT. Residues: CASRAGTANTEAFF.

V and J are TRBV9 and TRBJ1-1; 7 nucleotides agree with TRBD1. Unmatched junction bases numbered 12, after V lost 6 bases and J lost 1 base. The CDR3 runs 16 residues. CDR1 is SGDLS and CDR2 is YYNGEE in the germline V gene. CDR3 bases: TGTGCCAGCAACGGACAAGGACAGGAGTGGAACACTGAAGCTTTCTTT. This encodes CASNGQGQEWNTEAFF.

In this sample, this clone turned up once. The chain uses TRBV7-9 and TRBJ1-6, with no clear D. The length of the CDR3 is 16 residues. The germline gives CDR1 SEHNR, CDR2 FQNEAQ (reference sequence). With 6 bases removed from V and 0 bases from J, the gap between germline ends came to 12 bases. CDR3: CASSATESSYNSPLHF. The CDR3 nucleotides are TGTGCCAGCAGTGCAACAGAGAGCTCCTATAATTCACCCCTCCACTTT.

CDR3 loop: CASSLRGLGSETQYF. CDR3 nucleotide sequence: TGCGCCAGCAGCCTCCGAGGGCTGGGATCGGAGACCCAGTACTTC. This chain joins TRBV5-1 and TRBJ2-5, with a tentative D call TRBD2 (5 bases). The germline gives CDR1 SGHRS, CDR2 YFSETQ. The CDR3 is 15 amino acids. The V and J ends lost 4 bases and 5 bases respectively, with 18 bases between them. Full variable domain (outside the CDR3, taken from reference TRBV5-1 and TRBJ2-5): KAGVTQTPRYLIKTRGQQVTLSCSPISGHRSVSWYQQTPGQGLQFLFEYFSETQRNKGNFPGRFSGRQFSNSRSEMNVSTLELGDSALYLCASSLRGLGSETQYFGPGTRLLVL.

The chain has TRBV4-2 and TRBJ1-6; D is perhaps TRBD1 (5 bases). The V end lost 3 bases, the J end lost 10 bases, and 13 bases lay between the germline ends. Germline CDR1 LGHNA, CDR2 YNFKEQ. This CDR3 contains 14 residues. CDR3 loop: CASSQGGRSSPLHF. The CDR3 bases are TGTGCCAGCAGCCAGGGGGGTAGGAGCTCACCCCTCCACTTT.

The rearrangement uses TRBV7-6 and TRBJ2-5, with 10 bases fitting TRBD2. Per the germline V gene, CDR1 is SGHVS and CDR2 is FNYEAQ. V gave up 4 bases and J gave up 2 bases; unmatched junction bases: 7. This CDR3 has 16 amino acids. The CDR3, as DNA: TGTGCCAGCAGCTACATAGCGGGGGGTCGTCAAGAGACCCAGTACTTC. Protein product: CASSYIAGGRQETQYF.

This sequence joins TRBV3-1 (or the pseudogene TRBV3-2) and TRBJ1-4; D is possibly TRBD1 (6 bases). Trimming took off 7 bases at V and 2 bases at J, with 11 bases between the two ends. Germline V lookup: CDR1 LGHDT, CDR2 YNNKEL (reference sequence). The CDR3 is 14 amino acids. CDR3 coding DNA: TGTGCCAGCACCCCGAGGGGGACTAATGAAAAACTGTTTTTT. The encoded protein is CASTPRGTNEKLFF.

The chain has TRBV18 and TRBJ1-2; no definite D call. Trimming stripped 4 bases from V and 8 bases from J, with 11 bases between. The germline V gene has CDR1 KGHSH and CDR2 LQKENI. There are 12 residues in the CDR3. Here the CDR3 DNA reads TGTGCCAGCTCACAAATACGTCGGGGCTACACCTTC. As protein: CASSQIRRGYTF.

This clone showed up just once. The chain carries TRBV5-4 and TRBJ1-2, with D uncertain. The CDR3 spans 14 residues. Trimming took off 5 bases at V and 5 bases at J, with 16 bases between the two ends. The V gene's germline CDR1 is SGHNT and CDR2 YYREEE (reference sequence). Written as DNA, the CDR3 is TGTGCCAGCAGTTTCGGAGATTTGGAGTATGGCTACACCTTC. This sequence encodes CASSFGDLEYGYTF.